The 25 T cell receptor beta chains given below trace back to one sample, sequenced in a study of Tregs in tolerant kidney transplant recipients. Clones were sequenced by immunoSEQ multiplex PCR, and TCRdb holds only the in-frame ones, with some missing. The repertoire shows roughly 48,000 clones; the top ten hold roughly 0.89%. The sample here was CD4+ T cells from blood, taken before the transplant. These receptors came from a human donor who received a combined kidney and bone marrow transplant.

As concerns this clone: The read is 3 residues too short to cover the CDR3 end, so that end is filled in from the germline J gene. V and J are TRBV4-2 and TRBJ1-3, with 9 bases that match TRBD1. Germline V CDR1 and CDR2: LGHNA, YNFKEQ. The ends lost 1 base at V and 9 bases at J; junction bases unmatched: 4. This CDR3 region has 14 residues. CDR3 DNA (partial): TGTGCCAGCAGCCAAGGAGAGGGACAGGGCACC. This codes for CASSQGEGQGT. The full-length CDR3 reads as CASSQGEGQGTIYF.

On this clone: The CDR3 end lies 3 residues beyond the end of the read and is filled in from the germline J gene. The V and J genes are TRBV7-3 and TRBJ2-2; 10 nucleotides agree with TRBD1. The germline V gene has CDR1 SGHTA and CDR2 FQGTGA. V trimming: 1 base; J trimming: 7 bases; junction bases outside the gene matches: 3. The CDR3 sequence is 15 residues long. CDR3 protein: CASSLRTGGLGELFF. The covered CDR3 bases are TGTGCCAGCAGCTTAAGGACAGGGGGTCTCGGGGAG. The whole variable domain, filled in from reference TRBV7-3 and TRBJ2-2, reads GAGVSQTPSNKVTEKGKYVELRCDPISGHTALYWYRQSLGQGPEFLIYFQGTGAADDSGLPNDRFFAVRPEGSVSTLKIQRTERGDSAVYLCASSLRTGGLGELFFGEGSRLTVL.

Comment on this clone: The read ends 3 residues before the CDR3 terminus; that terminus is restored from the germline J gene. The gene calls are TRBV19 and TRBJ1-5, with 9 bases lining up with TRBD1. Germline trimming cut 6 bases from V and 9 bases from J; bases unmatched to any gene: 9. The CDR3 extends over 14 amino acids. Germline assignment: CDR1 LNHDA and CDR2 SQIVND (reference sequence). The CDR3 loop is CASSPTGGKRPQHF. The sequenced part of the CDR3 DNA is TGTGCCAGTAGCCCGACAGGGGGAAAACGGCCC.

As to this clone: Sequencing ends 3 residues short of the CDR3 end; the germline J gene provides the rest. The chain recombines TRBV30 with TRBJ2-7; 11 bases are shared with TRBD2. The CDR3 runs to 15 residues. V lost 2 bases to trimming and J lost 1 base; unmatched junction nucleotides: 4. Germline V lookup: CDR1 GTSNPN, CDR2 SVGIG (reference sequence). The CDR3 loop is CAWSPLAGVSYEQYF. The CDR3 bases that were read are TGTGCCTGGAGTCCACTAGCGGGAGTGTCCTACGAG.

A word on this clone: The CDR3 is cut off 3 residues early in the read; its end comes from the germline J gene. This chain connects TRBV6-1 to TRBJ1-1, with D maybe TRBD1 (5 bases). Germline CDR1 reads MNHNS; CDR2 reads SASEGT. This CDR3 has 12 amino acids. Deletions cut 3 bases from V and 4 bases from J, with 6 bases between. CDR3 sequence reads: CASSEGGTEAFF. The part of the CDR3 DNA that was read is TGTGCCAGCAGTGAGGGGGGCACTGAA.

CDR3 protein: CSAATSAVNEQFF. The DNA read from the CDR3 is TGCAGTGCTGCGACTAGCGCCGTCAATGAG. The chain has TRBV20-1 and TRBJ2-1; the match to TRBD2 covers 8 bases. The CDR3 end lies 3 residues beyond the end of the read and is filled in from the germline J gene. Germline V CDR1 and CDR2: DFQATT, SNEGSKA (reference sequence). With V trimmed by 5 bases and J by 6 bases, 6 bases remained unmatched. The CDR3 consists of 13 residues.

As regards this clone: The read stops 3 residues short of the end of the CDR3; the missing end is completed from the germline J gene. V gene TRBV20-1 combines with J gene TRBJ2-7; 11 nucleotides match TRBD1. Germline V gene sequence: CDR1 DFQATT, CDR2 SNEGSKA (reference sequence). This CDR3 is 13 amino acids long. V lost 3 bases to trimming and J lost 5 bases; unmatched junction nucleotides: 3. CDR3 bases read: TGCAGTGCTAGTAGGGACAGGGGGGACGAG. Encoded protein: CSASRDRGDE. In full, the CDR3 reads CSASRDRGDEQYF.

As concerns this clone: The read comes to an end 3 residues before the CDR3 does, leaving the germline J gene to fill in the end. This chain links TRBV5-1 with TRBJ2-1; TRBD2 agrees at 9 bases. In germline, CDR1 is SGHRS, CDR2 YFSETQ. With 0 bases clipped from V and 8 bases from J, the junction kept 15 bases outside the gene matches. This CDR3 contains 18 residues. Incomplete CDR3 DNA: TGCGCCAGCAGCTTGGTGGCTGTTTTAGCGGGAGTTGGCGATGAG. Amino acid sequence: CASSLVAVLAGVGDE. The whole CDR3 sequence reads CASSLVAVLAGVGDEQFF.

Concerning this clone itself: The CDR3 end falls 3 residues outside the read, so it is completed with the germline J gene. This chain connects TRBV13 to TRBJ2-7; no clear D gene. CDR1 and CDR2 from the germline V gene are PRHDT and FYEKMQ (reference sequence). The CDR3 runs to 14 residues. V lost 2 bases and J lost 5, with 13 bases in between. The CDR3 DNA, read in part, is TGTGCCAGCAGCTTACTACTGAGCTTCGACGAG. Translation: CASSLLLSFDE. The entire CDR3 protein is CASSLLLSFDEQYF.

As concerns this clone: The CDR3 end falls 3 residues outside the read, so it is completed with the germline J gene. The genes are TRBV6-2 or TRBV6-3 and TRBJ2-7, with D perhaps TRBD1 (6 bases). The germline gives CDR1 MNHEY, CDR2 SVGEGT. The V end was cut by 10 bases, the J end by 2 bases, with 15 bases between. The CDR3 covers 13 residues. CDR3 sequence: CATHQQGPYEQYF. The CDR3 DNA, read in part, is TGTGCCACCCATCAGCAGGGGCCCTACGAG.

On this clone itself: The CDR3 is cut off 3 residues early in the read; its end comes from the germline J gene. This chain uses TRBV18 with TRBJ1-2; TRBD1 matches at 8 bases. Unmatched junction bases numbered 10, after V lost 3 bases and J lost 4 bases. The CDR3 has 16 residues. Germline assignment: CDR1 KGHSH and CDR2 LQKENI. The CDR3 sequence: CASSPSGTGGTYGYTF. The CDR3 DNA, read in part, is TGTGCCAGCTCACCCTCCGGGACAGGTGGGACCTATGGC.

Concerning this clone: Read data end 3 residues before the CDR3 end; the end is taken from the germline J gene. V usage is TRBV5-4 and J usage is TRBJ1-4; the D gene is possibly TRBD1 (5 bases). Trimming pared 0 bases from V and 4 bases from J, leaving 13 bases between. The CDR3 spans 16 residues. Germline CDR1 and CDR2: SGHNT and YYREEE (reference sequence). CDR3 region: CASSLAPDSDNEKLFF. The part of the CDR3 DNA that was read is TGTGCCAGCAGCTTGGCCCCCGACAGCGATAATGAAAAA. Full variable domain (outside the CDR3, taken from reference TRBV5-4 and TRBJ1-4): ETGVTQSPTHLIKTRGQQVTLRCSSQSGHNTVSWYQQALGQGPQFIFQYYREEENGRGNFPPRFSGLQFPNYSSELNVNALELDDSALYLCASSLAPDSDNEKLFFGSGTQLSVL.

Regarding this clone: The read ends 3 residues before the CDR3 terminus; that terminus is restored from the germline J gene. The chain joins TRBV7-2 to TRBJ2-2, with D uncertain. Germline V CDR1 and CDR2: SGHTA, FQGNSA. The V end was cut by 4 bases, the J end by 7 bases, with 10 bases between. The CDR3 covers 13 residues. The DNA read from the CDR3 is TGTGCCAGCAGCTCCGCACCGGGCGGGGAG. Protein product: CASSSAPGGE. The full CDR3 protein is CASSSAPGGELFF.

Comment on this clone: Coverage ceases 3 residues before the CDR3 finishes, and the germline J gene fills in the end. The chain employs TRBV20-1 and TRBJ2-1, with 14 bases aligning to TRBD2. V shed 3 bases and J 8 bases; nucleotides not matched to a gene: 6. The V gene's germline CDR1 is DFQATT and CDR2 SNEGSKA (reference sequence). The CDR3 contains 15 residues. The CDR3 DNA, read in part, is TGCAGTGCTAGGGCCCAGACTAGCGGGAGGGATGAG. Its translation is CSARAQTSGRDE. The complete CDR3 reads CSARAQTSGRDEQFF.

About this clone: The read gets to within 3 residues of the CDR3 end, and the germline J gene fills in the rest. The rearrangement uses TRBV7-9 and TRBJ2-5; 10 nucleotides agree with TRBD2. Germline-derived CDR1 and CDR2 are SEHNR and FQNEAQ (reference sequence). This CDR3 is built from 15 residues. The V segment lost 1 base and the J segment 3 bases; nucleotides outside the gene matches: 2. The CDR3 reads CASSLGTSGEETQYF. The sequenced part of the CDR3 DNA is TGTGCCAGCAGCTTAGGGACTAGCGGCGAAGAGACC.

CDR3 bases read: TGCGCCAGCAGTTGGGGACAGGGGAATTCACCC. Translating it yields CASSWGQGNSP. The full-length CDR3 reads as CASSWGQGNSPLHF. The chain combines TRBV5-1 with TRBJ1-6; 10 nucleotides agree with TRBD1. The read stops 3 residues short of the end of the CDR3; the missing end is completed from the germline J gene. CDR3 length: 14 amino acids. Losses at the gene ends were 5 bases for V and 7 bases for J; bases not matched to a gene: 3. From germline, CDR1 is SGHRS and CDR2 YFSETQ. Combining the CDR3 with reference TRBV5-1 and TRBJ1-6 gives the whole variable domain KAGVTQTPRYLIKTRGQQVTLSCSPISGHRSVSWYQQTPGQGLQFLFEYFSETQRNKGNFPGRFSGRQFSNSRSEMNVSTLELGDSALYLCASSWGQGNSPLHFGNGTRLTVT.

In the case of this clone: The read terminates 3 residues before the CDR3 end, so the remaining end is supplied by the germline J gene. V gene TRBV6-1 combines with J gene TRBJ2-5; 11 bases align to TRBD2. V trimming: 4 bases; J trimming: 5 bases; junction bases outside the gene matches: 6. The CDR3 loop spans 15 amino acids. Germline V CDR1 and CDR2: MNHNS, SASEGT. The covered CDR3 bases are TGTGCCAGCAGTGTTAGCGGGAGGGCCCGGGAGACC. Its protein product is CASSVSGRARET. The entire CDR3 reads CASSVSGRARETQYF.

With respect to this clone: Read coverage stops 3 residues before the CDR3 terminus; the germline J gene supplies the remainder. The chain carries TRBV2 and TRBJ1-2; 9 nucleotides match TRBD1. Germline assignment: CDR1 SNHLY and CDR2 FYNNEI. This CDR3 comprises 13 residues. The CDR3 reads CASSLTGGRGYTF. CDR3 bases read: TGTGCCAGCAGCCTAACAGGGGGCCGGGGC. The full variable domain, its missing parts supplied by reference TRBV2 and TRBJ1-2, is EPEVTQTPSHQVTQMGQEVILRCVPISNHLYFYWYRQILGQKVEFLVSFYNNEISEKSEIFDDQFSVERPDGSNFTLKIRSTKLEDSAMYFCASSLTGGRGYTFGSGTRLTVV.

Of note for this clone: The read ends 3 residues before the CDR3 terminus; that terminus is restored from the germline J gene. The chain joins TRBV20-1 to TRBJ1-2; the D is unclear. CDR1 DFQATT and CDR2 SNEGSKA come from the germline V gene (reference sequence). V was clipped by 2 bases and J by 0 bases, with 4 bases between them. CDR3 length: 12 residues. The part of the CDR3 DNA that was read is TGCAGTGCTAGACAGGCTAACTATGGC. Translated: CSARQANYG. The CDR3 reads in full as CSARQANYGYTF.

As concerns this clone: The read terminates 3 residues ahead of where the CDR3 ends, so the germline J gene completes it. The genes are TRBV30 and TRBJ1-4; 7 bases fit TRBD1. In germline, CDR1 is GTSNPN, CDR2 SVGIG (reference sequence). V shed 4 bases and J 6 bases; nucleotides not matched to a gene: 8. The CDR3 covers 14 residues. The CDR3 protein is CAWKAAGGDEKLFF. Partial CDR3 DNA: TGTGCCTGGAAGGCGGCAGGGGGAGATGAAAAA.

Note on this clone: From the germline J gene comes the end of the CDR3, since the read stops 3 residues before it. The chain recombines TRBV7-2 with TRBJ2-3; D unresolved. The CDR3 totals 12 residues. Looked up from germline, CDR1 is SGHTA and CDR2 is FQGNSA. V lost 3 bases, J lost 3 bases, and 4 bases lay in between. Incomplete CDR3 DNA: TGTGCCAGCAGCTTGTTAACAGATACG. The encoded protein is CASSLLTDT. From start to end, the CDR3 is CASSLLTDTQYF.

On this clone: The CDR3 goes on 3 residues after the read ends, and that part is filled in from the germline J gene. The V and J genes are TRBV18 and TRBJ2-7, with 7 bases identical to TRBD1. J gave up 1 base and V 3 bases, and 3 bases lay outside the gene matches. Looked up from germline, CDR1 is KGHSH and CDR2 is LQKENI. CDR3 length: 14 amino acids. CDR3 residues: CASSPGQTSYEQYF. The sequenced part of the CDR3 DNA is TGTGCCAGCTCACCGGGACAGACTTCCTACGAG.

In regard to this clone: Read data end 3 residues before the CDR3 end; the end is taken from the germline J gene. This rearrangement joins TRBV29-1 to TRBJ1-2; D gene unclear. CDR1 SQVTM and CDR2 ANQGSEA come from the germline V gene. This CDR3 has 13 amino acids. The V and J ends lost 2 bases and 3 bases respectively, with 10 bases between them. Partial CDR3 DNA: TGCAGCGTTGAAACCGGGGTAGACTATGGC. Amino acid sequence: CSVETGVDYG. The entire CDR3 is CSVETGVDYGYTF.

Remarks on this clone: The read is 3 residues too short to cover the CDR3 end, so that end is filled in from the germline J gene. The J gene is TRBJ2-3, the V gene TRBV2; 7 bases match TRBD2. V shed 1 base and J 1 base; nucleotides not matched to a gene: 2. The CDR3 extends over 15 amino acids. The germline V gene encodes CDR1 SNHLY and CDR2 FYNNEI. CDR3 region: CASSEELAGTDTQYF. The DNA read from the CDR3 is TGTGCCAGCAGTGAAGAGCTAGCGGGCACAGATACG.

About this clone itself: Read sequence stops 3 residues before the CDR3 end, and the germline J gene provides the missing end. The rearrangement links TRBV29-1 to TRBJ2-7; D is possibly TRBD2 (6 bases). This CDR3 is built from 11 residues. CDR1 SQVTM and CDR2 ANQGSEA come from the germline V gene. Trimming stripped 7 bases from V and 4 bases from J, with 11 bases between. The part of the CDR3 DNA that was read is TGCAGCGCTGCGGAGGGGTACGAG. It yields the protein CSAAEGYE. The CDR3 as a whole reads CSAAEGYEQYF.